These 20 T cell receptor beta chains originate from one sample sequenced in a study of cytomegalovirus exposure and HLA in healthy donors. The PCR ran on 60 Vbeta and 13 Jbeta primers. Profiling relied on immunoSEQ multiplex PCR, and the TCRdb table lists in-frame clones only, not all of them. The sample consists of about 130,000 clones, over 75% of them appearing once. Material for sequencing was PBMCs. Receptors originate from a man aged 25-45 years in good health and CMV-seronegative.

This clone came up once. The chain couples TRBV7-3 to TRBJ2-7; 7 bases align to TRBD2. The V gene end was trimmed by 5 bases and the J gene end by 3 bases; junction bases not matched to a gene: 7. The CDR3 is 14 residues long. In germline, CDR1 is SGHTA, CDR2 FQGTGA. CDR3 sequence: CASSPPGLHYEQYF. CDR3 in DNA: TGTGCCAGCAGCCCTCCGGGACTACACTACGAGCAGTACTTC.

The rearrangement links TRBV7-9 to TRBJ2-3, with TRBD2 matching 16 bases. CDR1 SEHNR and CDR2 FQNEAQ come from the germline V gene (reference sequence). The CDR3 length is 16 residues. V shed 4 bases, J shed 6 bases, and the junction held 4 bases outside the gene matches. CDR3 amino acids: CASSSGLAGGRDTQYF. The CDR3 nucleotides are TGTGCCAGCAGCTCGGGACTAGCGGGGGGGCGTGATACGCAGTATTTT.

The chain employs TRBV28 and TRBJ2-7; 9 nucleotides align to TRBD1. The CDR3 is 13 amino acids. Germline CDR1 and CDR2: MDHEN and SYDVKM. Trimming cost V 4 bases and J 5 bases; bases outside gene matches: 3. The CDR3 coding sequence is TGTGCCAGCAGTTCGGGACAGGGTAACGAGCAGTACTTC. Protein product: CASSSGQGNEQYF. Combining the CDR3 with reference TRBV28 and TRBJ2-7 gives the whole variable domain DVKVTQSSRYLVKRTGEKVFLECVQDMDHENMFWYRQDPGLGLRLIYFSYDVKMKEKGDIPEGYSVSREKKERFSLILESASTNQTSMYLCASSSGQGNEQYFGPGTRLTVT.

The chain links TRBV9 to TRBJ2-5, with 8 bases identical to TRBD2. The CDR3 has 16 amino acids. Germline V gene sequence: CDR1 SGDLS, CDR2 YYNGEE. J lost 4 bases, V lost 4 bases, and 12 bases had no gene match. This chain's CDR3 is CASSPQGSGTSETQYF. The CDR3 coding sequence is TGTGCCAGCAGCCCCCAGGGTAGCGGGACCTCAGAGACCCAGTACTTC.

V usage is TRBV7-9 and J usage is TRBJ1-1, with a tentative D call TRBD1 (6 bases). This CDR3 is 14 amino acids long. The germline gives CDR1 SEHNR, CDR2 FQNEAQ (reference sequence). Trimming removed 4 bases from V and 1 base from J, with 10 bases in between. CDR3 nucleotide sequence: TGTGCCAGCAGCTCCGGACAGTCGAACACTGAAGCTTTCTTT. Translation gives CASSSGQSNTEAFF.

The rearrangement joins TRBV25-1 to TRBJ2-3; weak D call: TRBD1 (7 bases). The V gene lost 6 bases and the J gene lost 3 bases, with 25 bases spanning the gap. CDR3 size: 18 residues. CDR1 and CDR2 from the germline V gene are MGHDK and SYGVNS. The CDR3 DNA follows: TGTGCCAGCAGGAAGTACCCCGCGGGACAGATTTTTACAGATACGCAGTATTTT. Translating it yields CASRKYPAGQIFTDTQYF.

This rearrangement joins TRBV11-2 to TRBJ1-2; D gene ambiguous. The V end was cut by 0 bases, the J end by 6 bases, with 14 bases between. Germline values: CDR1 SGHAT, CDR2 FQNNGV. The CDR3 sequence is 15 residues long. The CDR3 bases are TGTGCCAGCAGCTTAGATCTCGGGGTTGGGGATGGCTACACCTTC. Its translation is CASSLDLGVGDGYTF.

This clone was seen once. This sequence joins TRBV5-1 and TRBJ1-5, with 7 positions matching TRBD1. This CDR3 contains 15 residues. The germline gives CDR1 SGHRS, CDR2 YFSETQ. The V and J ends lost 0 bases and 4 bases, in that order; junction bases with no gene match: 4. The CDR3 nucleotides read TGCGCCAGCAGCTTGGATGGGACAGCAAATCAGCCCCAGCATTTT. It codes for CASSLDGTANQPQHF.

The chain uses TRBV6-5 and TRBJ2-1, with TRBD2 identical over 11 bases. Germline CDR1 MNHEY, CDR2 SVGAGI. V was clipped by 8 bases and J by 6 bases; unmatched bases: 3. CDR3 length equals 13 residues. The CDR3 coding sequence is TGTGCCAGCTTCCTAGCGGGAGGCAATGAGCAGTTCTTC. Translated: CASFLAGGNEQFF.

The chain has TRBV4-2 and TRBJ2-7; tentative D call: TRBD1 (5 bases). V lost 2 bases and J lost 4, with 6 bases in between. CDR3 size: 12 residues. The germline gives CDR1 LGHNA, CDR2 YNFKEQ. CDR3 loop: CASSQTGYEQYF. The CDR3 DNA reads TGTGCCAGCAGCCAAACAGGATACGAGCAGTACTTC.

On this clone itself: One end of the junction does not line up with germline, which may come from a read error. The rearrangement uses TRBV14 and TRBJ1-4; TRBD1 is a possible D gene (5 bases). The germline gives CDR1 SGHDN, CDR2 FVKESK. This CDR3 contains 18 residues. The CDR3: CASIQDRGREVGNEKLFF. The CDR3 DNA is TGTGCCAGCATCCAAGATCGAGGCAGGGAGGTTGGTAATGAAAAACTGTTTTTT.

J is TRBJ2-2 and V is TRBV18; 10 bases align to TRBD1. CDR1 is KGHSH and CDR2 is LQKENI in the germline V gene. The junction had 15 bases not matched to a gene; V was cut back by 6 bases and J by 2 bases. This CDR3 is built from 19 residues. The CDR3 DNA is TGTGCCAGCTCCCGGGACAGGGGACTCTACCTACAAAACACCGGGGAGCTGTTTTTT. Amino acid sequence: CASSRDRGLYLQNTGELFF.

In this sample, this clone turned up a few times. The chain links TRBV6-1 to TRBJ2-2; a possible D gene is TRBD1 (6 bases). The CDR3 sequence is 14 residues long. CDR1 MNHNS and CDR2 SASEGT come from the germline V gene. V was shortened by 0 bases and J by 9 bases, with 11 bases between the two germline ends. The CDR3 here is CASSEALGARELFF. The CDR3 DNA follows: TGTGCCAGCAGTGAAGCGCTGGGGGCTCGGGAGCTGTTTTTT.

This clone was observed a single time. The CDR3 region is CASSLVGQGDSPLHF. As DNA, the CDR3 is TGTGCCAGCAGCTTAGTAGGGCAGGGGGACTCACCCCTCCACTTT. V gene TRBV7-2 combines with J gene TRBJ1-6, with TRBD1 matching 7 bases. There are 15 residues in the CDR3. The V and J ends lost 1 base and 10 bases, in that order; junction bases with no gene match: 7. Germline V gives CDR1 SGHTA, CDR2 FQGNSA.

The chain joins TRBV28 to TRBJ2-2; D uncertain. Trimming shortened V by 2 bases and J by 2 bases, and 9 bases separated the two germline ends. Germline V gene lookup returns CDR1 MDHEN and CDR2 SYDVKM. CDR3 length: 15 amino acids. The CDR3 protein is CASSLQTDNTGELFF. The CDR3 DNA reads as TGTGCCAGCAGTTTACAAACAGATAACACCGGGGAGCTGTTTTTT.

The V call is TRBV5-1, the J call TRBJ2-5, with TRBD2 matching over 10 bases. Trimming at V came to 1 base and at J to 2 bases, leaving 5 bases not matched to a gene. The CDR3 contains 16 residues. The V gene's germline CDR1 is SGHRS and CDR2 YFSETQ. In DNA, the CDR3 is TGCGCCAGCAGCTTGTGGCTAGCGGGGGCACAAGAGACCCAGTACTTC. Translation: CASSLWLAGAQETQYF.

Remarks on this clone: Other DNA sequences in the sample encode the same CDR3. The V gene is TRBV18, the J gene TRBJ2-3; D is perhaps TRBD1 (6 bases). The CDR3 is 13 amino acids. Germline-derived CDR1 and CDR2 are KGHSH and LQKENI. V lost 3 bases to trimming and J lost 4 bases, with 8 bases between them. This CDR3 reads CASSPPGADTQYF. The CDR3 DNA sequence: TGTGCCAGCTCACCTCCAGGGGCAGATACGCAGTATTTT. The complete variable domain, with remaining parts taken from reference TRBV18 and TRBJ2-3, reads NAGVMQNPRHLVRRRGQEARLRCSPMKGHSHVYWYRQLPEEGLKFMVYLQKENIIDESGMPKERFSAEFPKEGPSILRIQQVVRGDSAAYFCASSPPGADTQYFGPGTRLTVL.

This chain connects TRBV7-9 to TRBJ1-4; D not certain. V gave up 4 bases and J gave up 5 bases, with 8 bases separating them. This CDR3 region has 13 residues. The germline V gene encodes CDR1 SEHNR and CDR2 FQNEAQ (reference sequence). The chain's CDR3 is CASSSSVNEKLFF. In DNA, the CDR3 is TGTGCCAGCAGCTCCAGTGTCAATGAAAAACTGTTTTTT.

The chain has TRBV7-2 and TRBJ2-7; TRBD1 agrees at 7 bases. This CDR3 region has 16 residues. Looked up from germline, CDR1 is SGHTA and CDR2 is FQGNSA. Trimming at V came to 1 base and at J to 3 bases, leaving 9 bases not matched to a gene. The CDR3 is CASSLEGGRSLYEQYF. Here the CDR3 DNA reads TGTGCCAGCAGCTTAGAAGGGGGCAGGTCTCTCTACGAGCAGTACTTC.

This chain links TRBV5-1 with TRBJ2-7; possibly TRBD1 for D (6 bases). The V gene lost 2 bases and the J gene lost 4 bases, with 13 bases spanning the gap. Germline V lookup: CDR1 SGHRS, CDR2 YFSETQ. The CDR3 consists of 14 residues. The CDR3 coding sequence is TGCGCCAGCAGCTTTGTTCAGGGGCGGTACGAGCAGTACTTC. Translation gives CASSFVQGRYEQYF.